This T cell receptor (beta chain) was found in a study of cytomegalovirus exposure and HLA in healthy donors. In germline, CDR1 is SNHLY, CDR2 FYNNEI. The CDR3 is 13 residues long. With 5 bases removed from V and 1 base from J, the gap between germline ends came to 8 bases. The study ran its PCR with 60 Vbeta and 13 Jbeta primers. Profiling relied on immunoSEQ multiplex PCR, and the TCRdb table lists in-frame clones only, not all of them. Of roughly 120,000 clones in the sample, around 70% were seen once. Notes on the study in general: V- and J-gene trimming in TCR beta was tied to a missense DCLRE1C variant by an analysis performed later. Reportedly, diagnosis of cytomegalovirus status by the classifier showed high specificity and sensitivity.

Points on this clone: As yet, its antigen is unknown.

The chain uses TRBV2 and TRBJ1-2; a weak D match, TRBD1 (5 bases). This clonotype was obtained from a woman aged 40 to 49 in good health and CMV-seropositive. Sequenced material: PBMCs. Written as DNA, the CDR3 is TGTGCCAGCAGTCCTGACAGTAACTATGGCTACACCTTC. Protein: CASSPDSNYGYTF.